This TCR beta chain is from a study of regulatory T cells in long-lasting Graves disease. Through Arm-PCR of CDR3 regions and iRepertoire HTBI primers, TCR beta libraries were built. TCRdb re-called the multiplex PCR reads with MiXCR, one entry per CDR3 protein. The repertoire has 300,000 or so distinct CDR3 sequences, about 20% of them found once; the top ten carry around 30%. Indicated time point: persistent/refractory GD, antithyroid drugs over 5 years with positive TRAb. TCR sequences were obtained from RNA taken from PBMCs. The source is a female donor with Graves disease. Sequences were derived from peripheral blood mononuclear cells (PBMCs), sampled when the disease was refractory, from a patient treated with antithyroid drugs.

This CDR3 is CASSQDLLAGRAYEQYF. CDR3 DNA: TGTGCCAGCAGCCAAGATCTCCTGGCGGGCAGGGCCTACGAGCAGTACTTC. This chain joins TRBV3-1 and TRBJ2-7, with D perhaps matching TRBD1 or TRBD2 (5 bases each). The CDR3 covers 17 residues. Trimming shortened V by 0 bases and J by 2 bases, and 17 bases separated the two germline ends. Germline V gene sequence: CDR1 LGHDT, CDR2 YNNKEL (reference sequence).